Presented here are 2 T cell receptor gamma chains from one specimen sequenced in a study of gamma-delta T cells after stem cell transplantation. TCRdb re-identified clones in the RT-PCR reads via CATT. The sample holds about 2,300 gamma-chain clones, approximately 6.6% seen once. The sample consisted of gamma-delta T cells. The receptors were gathered from a human donor. It is not recorded whose cells these are; they may come from a transplant donor.

Concerning this clone itself: The TCRdb protein comes from a much larger clone and disagrees with this DNA's translation at residue 8, likely due to a read error; the protein given here is derived from the DNA. The chain joins TRGV9 to TRGJ1 or TRGJ2. No J gene is reported in TCRdb; it was inferred here by comparing the DNA with germline. With V trimmed by 0 bases and J by 11 bases, 7 bases remained unmatched. Germline values: CDR1 GITISATS, CDR2 ISYDGTV (reference sequence). The CDR3 has 12 amino acids. CDR3 bases: TGTGCCTTGTGGGAGGTGCGAGATGAGAAACTCTTT. Protein sequence: CALWEVRDEKLF.

A few counts support this clone. TCRdb's protein, taken from a much larger clone, differs from this DNA's translation at residue 4, likely owing to a read error; the protein displayed comes from the DNA. At the DNA level, this CDR3 is encoded by other sequences in the same sample as well. The J gene is TRGJP1, the V gene TRGV9. The CDR3 spans 17 residues. From germline, CDR1 is GITISATS and CDR2 ISYDGTV (reference sequence). CDR3 DNA sequence: TGTGCCTTGAGGGAGGTGCGAGGTAATACCACTGGTTGGTTCAAGATATTT. It yields the protein CALREVRGNTTGWFKIF.